Shown below are 13 T cell receptor beta chains from a single sample sequenced in a study of cytomegalovirus exposure and HLA in healthy donors. The PCR made use of 60 Vbeta and 13 Jbeta primers. Method: immunoSEQ multiplex PCR; TCRdb's copy keeps in-frame clones and lacks some. This table holds over 55,000 clones, about four fifths found once. Sequencing input: PBMCs. The receptors were gathered from a woman under 40 in good health and CMV-seronegative.

This rearrangement joins TRBV4-1 to TRBJ2-3, with 8 bases fitting TRBD2. Germline assignment: CDR1 MGHRA and CDR2 YSYEKL. This CDR3 comprises 15 residues. Trimming took 0 bases from V and 3 from J; bases not matched to a gene: 2. Here the CDR3 DNA reads TGCGCCAGCAGCCAAGAGCGGGGGGTAACAGATACGCAGTATTTT. This codes for CASSQERGVTDTQYF.

The rearrangement joins TRBV11-3 to TRBJ2-2; TRBD2 matches at 7 bases. Germline assignment: CDR1 SGHNT and CDR2 YENEEA. This CDR3 is 14 amino acids long. The V and J ends lost 2 bases and 6 bases, in that order; junction bases with no gene match: 3. The CDR3 loop reads CASSLTGGPGELFF. CDR3 bases: TGTGCCAGCAGCTTAACGGGAGGACCCGGGGAGCTGTTTTTT.

The chain links TRBV11-2 to TRBJ1-2, with D possibly matching TRBD1 (5 bases). V lost 1 base to trimming and J lost 10 bases, with 13 bases between them. CDR1 and CDR2 from the germline V gene are SGHAT and FQNNGV. There are 13 residues in the CDR3. The CDR3 loop reads CASSLGGTLAYTF. The CDR3 bases are TGTGCCAGCAGCTTAGGGGGGACTTTAGCCTACACCTTC.

The rearrangement links TRBV30 to TRBJ2-5; possible D gene TRBD1, 6 bases. V lost 1 base and J 7 bases, leaving 31 bases between the germline ends. In germline, CDR1 is GTSNPN, CDR2 SVGIG (reference sequence). This CDR3 is 19 amino acids long. The CDR3 DNA is TGTGCCTGGAGTGATCCCCCATTTAACAGGGTATCGGGGCTCGGGACCCAGTACTTC. This codes for CAWSDPPFNRVSGLGTQYF.

This rearrangement joins TRBV30 to TRBJ2-3; D unresolved. The CDR3 totals 15 residues. The V end was cut by 5 bases, the J end by 4 bases, with 19 bases between. Looked up from germline, CDR1 is GTSNPN and CDR2 is SVGIG (reference sequence). The CDR3 DNA sequence: TGTGCCTGGTCTTCGGCCTCTTCGAGCGCAGATACGCAGTATTTT. Its translation is CAWSSASSSADTQYF. Full variable domain (rest looked up from reference TRBV30 and TRBJ2-3): SQTIHQWPATLVQPVGSPLSLECTVEGTSNPNLYWYRQAAGRGLQLLFYSVGIGQISSEVPQNLSASRPQDRQFILSSKKLLLSDSGFYLCAWSSASSSADTQYFGPGTRLTVL.

The J gene is TRBJ2-5, the V gene TRBV29-1, with a tentative D call TRBD2 (7 bases). The CDR3 runs 15 residues. From germline, CDR1 is SQVTM and CDR2 ANQGSEA. Trimming shortened V by 8 bases and J by 2 bases, and 21 bases separated the two germline ends. The CDR3 DNA reads as TGCAGCCTCCGAGGGGGGGGGTTGGGGCAAGAGACCCAGTACTTC. Translation gives CSLRGGGLGQETQYF.

This chain links TRBV30 with TRBJ1-5, with a tentative D call TRBD1 (5 bases). The germline CDR1 and CDR2 sequences are GTSNPN and SVGIG (reference sequence). The CDR3 runs 15 residues. Trimming cost V 0 bases and J 0 bases, with 9 bases left between them. DNA for the CDR3: TGTGCCTGGAGTGTATCGGGACTTAGCAATCAGCCCCAGCATTTT. It codes for CAWSVSGLSNQPQHF.

The V call is TRBV9, the J call TRBJ1-1; maybe TRBD1 (5 bases). From germline, CDR1 is SGDLS and CDR2 YYNGEE. Trimming pared 0 bases from V and 1 base from J, leaving 10 bases between. The CDR3 runs to 15 residues. CDR3 DNA: TGTGCCAGCAGCGTAGAAGGCAGGGCGAACACTGAAGCTTTCTTT. This encodes CASSVEGRANTEAFF.

The CDR3 nucleotides read TGTGCCAGCAGCTTTGGCAAGGGGCTGAGGTACGAGCAGTACTTC. It yields the protein CASSFGKGLRYEQYF. The chain links TRBV5-8 to TRBJ2-7, with a tentative D call TRBD1 (5 bases). The V gene lost 2 bases and the J gene lost 4 bases, with 16 bases spanning the gap. This CDR3 spans 15 amino acids. CDR1 is SGHTS, CDR2 YDEGEE, per germline.

The chain recombines TRBV5-1 with TRBJ2-7, with D possibly TRBD2 on 5 matching bases. Germline loops: CDR1 SGHRS, CDR2 YFSETQ. The V and J ends lost 0 bases and 5 bases respectively, with 12 bases between them. The CDR3 extends over 14 amino acids. The CDR3, as DNA: TGCGCCAGCAGCTTGGGAGGGCGGCTCGACGAGCAGTACTTC. This translates into CASSLGGRLDEQYF.

The rearrangement uses TRBV5-4 and TRBJ1-4; 8 nucleotides line up with TRBD1. The CDR3 contains 17 residues. CDR1 SGHNT and CDR2 YYREEE come from the germline V gene (reference sequence). Trimming took 4 bases from V and 8 from J; bases not matched to a gene: 16. CDR3 nucleotide sequence: TGTGCCAGCAGCCGTTATACAGGGGGTCCCACGATCGAAAAACTGTTTTTT. Its protein is CASSRYTGGPTIEKLFF.

This chain links TRBV2 with TRBJ1-3; possible D gene TRBD1, 5 bases. This CDR3 region has 13 residues. The germline V and J ends were trimmed by 9 bases and 0 bases, with 9 bases remaining between them. Germline-derived CDR1 and CDR2 are SNHLY and FYNNEI. The chain's CDR3 is CASCRDSGNTIYF. The CDR3 DNA is TGTGCCAGTTGCAGGGACTCTGGAAACACCATATATTTT.

The V call is TRBV4-1, the J call TRBJ1-1; D is ambiguous. Trimming left V 5 bases short and J 3 bases short, with 10 bases between. Germline values: CDR1 MGHRA, CDR2 YSYEKL. The CDR3 is 13 residues long. CDR3 in DNA: TGCGCCAGCAGCACCCAGGAAGACACTGAAGCTTTCTTT. Protein: CASSTQEDTEAFF.